This T cell receptor (beta chain) was retrieved from a study of blood T cell repertoires in COVID-19. Sequencing used immunoSEQ multiplex PCR; TCRdb keeps in-frame clones, though not all of them. This sample has approximately 160,000 clones, with about 81% found just once. Only a few counts were recorded for this clone. Sequenced: peripheral blood. This receptor was identified in a woman at least 80 years old with acute or convalescent COVID-19.

DNA of the CDR3: TGTGCCAGCACTCCGGACAGGGGGCTTGGCTACACCTTC. This sequence encodes CASTPDRGLGYTF. The chain is built from TRBV12-3 or TRBV12-4 and TRBJ1-2, with TRBD1 matching 11 bases. The CDR3 spans 13 residues. V shed 7 bases, J shed 7 bases, and the junction held 5 bases outside the gene matches.